This TCR beta chain was recorded in a study of blood T cells in healthy people across ages. Notes on the study in general: It was not possible, with unsorted PBMCs, to conclusively compare naive and antigen-experienced cells. In the absence of known donor CMV status, changes in expanded clonotypes were possibly confounded.

Germline V gene sequence: CDR1 SEHNR, CDR2 FQNEAQ (reference sequence). The CDR3 is 12 amino acids. Germline trimming cut 5 bases from V and 11 bases from J; bases unmatched to any gene: 8. Only a few counts were recorded for this clonotype. Its antigen is unknown. For the second PCR, which ran for roughly 6 to 11 cycles, a sample-barcoded 5' primer and a J-beta primer mix were used. One entry per CDR3 protein results from TCRdb running MiXCR on the 5' RACE reads. Found here are 1.5 million to 2 million distinct CDR3 sequences, roughly 30% of them singletons; the top ten hold 7.7%. The sample comprised blood. The sequence was obtained from a woman aged 25 to 39 in good health. The chain links TRBV7-9 to TRBJ1-1; 7 nucleotides line up with TRBD1. CDR3: CASSERQGWAFF. CDR3 coding DNA: TGTGCCAGCAGCGAAAGACAGGGTTGGGCTTTCTTT.